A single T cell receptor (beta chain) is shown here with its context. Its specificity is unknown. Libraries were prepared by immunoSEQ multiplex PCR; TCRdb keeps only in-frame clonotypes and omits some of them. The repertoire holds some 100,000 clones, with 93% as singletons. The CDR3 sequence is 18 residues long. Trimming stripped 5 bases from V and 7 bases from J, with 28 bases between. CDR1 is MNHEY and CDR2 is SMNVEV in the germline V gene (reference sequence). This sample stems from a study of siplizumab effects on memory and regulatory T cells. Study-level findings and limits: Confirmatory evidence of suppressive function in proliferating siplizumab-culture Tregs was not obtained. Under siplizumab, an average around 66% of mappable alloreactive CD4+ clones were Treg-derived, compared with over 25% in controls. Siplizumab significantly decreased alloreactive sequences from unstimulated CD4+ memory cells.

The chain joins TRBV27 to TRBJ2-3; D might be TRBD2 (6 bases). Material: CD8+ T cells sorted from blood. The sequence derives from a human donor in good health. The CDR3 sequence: CASSPYVVTGDWSYTQYF. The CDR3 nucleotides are TGTGCCAGCAGTCCCTACGTCGTAACGGGGGACTGGTCTTATACGCAGTATTTT.